Shown below are 30 T cell receptor beta chains from a single sample sequenced in a study of blood T cell repertoires in COVID-19. The table came from immunoSEQ multiplex PCR; TCRdb's copy has only in-frame clones and leaves some out. The sample lists about 50,000 clones; about 82% were seen once. Sequencing input: peripheral blood. Receptors were obtained from a woman in her sixties or seventies with acute or convalescent COVID-19.

This clone was counted between two and nine times. The chain combines TRBV6-5 with TRBJ1-2; D uncertain. Germline loops: CDR1 MNHEY, CDR2 SVGAGI. V was clipped by 6 bases and J by 8 bases, with 16 bases between them. This CDR3 spans 13 amino acids. DNA for the CDR3: TGTGCCAGCAGCCCAGGTTCCGTCCGGGGCTACACCTTC. Its protein product is CASSPGSVRGYTF.

The rearrangement joins TRBV6-5 to TRBJ1-1; D is perhaps TRBD1 (6 bases). The CDR3 loop spans 15 amino acids. The germline V gene encodes CDR1 MNHEY and CDR2 SVGAGI. The germline V and J ends were trimmed by 6 bases and 2 bases, with 16 bases remaining between them. CDR3 in DNA: TGTGCCAGCAGCGACACCGGGACACCTAACACTGAAGCTTTCTTT. Translated: CASSDTGTPNTEAFF.

A single count supports this clone. The J gene is TRBJ1-5, the V gene TRBV6-6, with a tentative D call TRBD1 (5 bases). Trimming took off 8 bases at V and 4 bases at J, with 6 bases between the two ends. This CDR3 contains 11 residues. Germline V CDR1 and CDR2: MNHNY, SVGAGI (reference sequence). CDR3 region: CASGGNQPQHF. As DNA, the CDR3 is TGTGCCAGCGGGGGGAATCAGCCCCAGCATTTT.

The rearrangement links TRBV6-5 to TRBJ1-1, with D possibly being TRBD1 (6 bases). The CDR3 totals 14 residues. The V end lost 4 bases, the J end lost 4 bases, and 13 bases lay between the germline ends. Germline-derived CDR1 and CDR2 are MNHEY and SVGAGI. This CDR3 reads CASSFGQFSTEAFF. CDR3 in DNA: TGTGCCAGCAGTTTCGGACAGTTTAGCACTGAAGCTTTCTTT.

This chain uses TRBV4-1 with TRBJ1-2, with 8 positions matching TRBD1. The CDR3 has 17 residues. Germline V gene sequence: CDR1 MGHRA, CDR2 YSYEKL. The trim removed 4 bases at V and 3 bases at J, leaving 13 bases unmatched. The CDR3 sequence: CASSPSRDRPDHYGYTF. The CDR3 region has the DNA TGCGCCAGCAGCCCTTCCCGGGACAGGCCGGACCACTATGGCTACACCTTC.

The chain links TRBV5-8 to TRBJ2-2; TRBD1 matches at 8 bases. This CDR3 comprises 16 residues. J lost 5 bases, V lost 4 bases, and 10 bases had no gene match. Germline assignment: CDR1 SGHTS and CDR2 YDEGEE. The CDR3 nucleotides are TGTGCCAGCAGCAGAGTCAGGGGGCCTGGGACCGGGGAGCTGTTTTTT. Translation gives CASSRVRGPGTGELFF.

The chain uses TRBV5-1 and TRBJ1-1, with 10 bases lining up with TRBD1. V gave up 4 bases and J gave up 4 bases; unmatched junction bases: 7. Germline V gives CDR1 SGHRS, CDR2 YFSETQ. This CDR3 has 15 residues. The CDR3 reads CASSPWTGGRTEAFF. The DNA for the CDR3 is TGCGCCAGCAGCCCCTGGACAGGGGGTCGCACTGAAGCTTTCTTT.

This chain joins TRBV18 and TRBJ1-3; D possibly corresponds to TRBD1 (6 bases). V lost 0 bases to trimming and J lost 2 bases, with 11 bases between them. The CDR3 is 16 amino acids. CDR1 is KGHSH, CDR2 LQKENI, per germline. The chain's CDR3 is CASSPPGQVAGNTIYF. CDR3 bases: TGTGCCAGCTCACCACCGGGACAAGTGGCTGGAAACACCATATATTTT.

The rearrangement joins TRBV30 to TRBJ2-5, with 16 bases aligning to TRBD2. This CDR3 is built from 16 residues. The V and J ends lost 2 bases and 5 bases, in that order; junction bases with no gene match: 5. Per the germline V gene, CDR1 is GTSNPN and CDR2 is SVGIG (reference sequence). The chain's CDR3 is CAWSPGTSGGAETQYF. The DNA of the CDR3 is TGTGCCTGGAGTCCTGGGACTAGCGGGGGGGCGGAGACCCAGTACTTC.

The gene calls are TRBV12-3 or TRBV12-4 and TRBJ1-2; no clear D gene. The CDR3 runs to 13 residues. Deletions cut 5 bases from V and 1 base from J, with 8 bases between. Here the CDR3 reads CASSAQNNYGYTF. The CDR3 DNA follows: TGTGCCAGCAGTGCACAGAATAACTATGGCTACACCTTC.

The chain carries TRBV27 and TRBJ2-1; TRBD1 matches at 7 bases. The CDR3 sequence is 14 residues long. The V segment lost 5 bases and the J segment 4 bases; nucleotides outside the gene matches: 5. The V gene's germline CDR1 is MNHEY and CDR2 SMNVEV (reference sequence). In DNA form, the CDR3 reads TGTGCCAGCAGTGACGGACAGGCTTACAATGAGCAGTTCTTC. Translating it yields CASSDGQAYNEQFF.

In this sample, this clone turned up a few times. V and J are TRBV9 and TRBJ2-3; 9 nucleotides line up with TRBD2. Germline CDR1 SGDLS, CDR2 YYNGEE. The CDR3 is 15 residues long. V dropped 0 bases and J dropped 6; count of bases not matched to a gene: 5. CDR3: CASSVGAGGRDTQYF. The CDR3 DNA follows: TGTGCCAGCAGCGTAGGGGCGGGAGGGCGTGATACGCAGTATTTT.

The rearrangement links TRBV29-1 to TRBJ2-1; 11 nucleotides match TRBD1. Germline trimming cut 7 bases from V and 6 bases from J; bases unmatched to any gene: 5. CDR3 size: 13 residues. Per germline, CDR1 SQVTM and CDR2 ANQGSEA. The CDR3 loop reads CSGGQGAGNEQFF. CDR3 bases: TGCAGCGGAGGACAGGGGGCGGGCAATGAGCAGTTCTTC.

This clone has only a few counts. The chain combines TRBV5-1 with TRBJ2-5; D is ambiguous. CDR3 length: 11 residues. Germline CDR1 SGHRS, CDR2 YFSETQ. The V gene lost 1 base and the J gene lost 5 bases, with 3 bases spanning the gap. Here the CDR3 reads CASSLPETQYF. For the CDR3, the DNA is TGCGCCAGCAGCTTGCCTGAGACCCAGTACTTC.

The chain uses TRBV7-3 and TRBJ1-6; D not certain. V shed 3 bases and J shed 4 bases, with 13 bases lying between them. The CDR3 sequence is 16 residues long. Germline CDR1 SGHTA, CDR2 FQGTGA. CDR3 loop: CASSLHPAGYNSPLHF. CDR3 DNA: TGTGCCAGCAGCTTGCACCCCGCGGGGTATAATTCACCCCTCCACTTT.

This chain connects TRBV2 to TRBJ1-2; D gene uncertain. Germline V lookup: CDR1 SNHLY, CDR2 FYNNEI. The length of the CDR3 is 16 residues. V shed 4 bases and J shed 0 bases, with 15 bases lying between them. In nucleotides, the CDR3 is TGTGCCAGCAGTGGGCGGAAGCAGACGACTAACTATGGCTACACCTTC. It encodes CASSGRKQTTNYGYTF.

This chain uses TRBV3-1 (or the pseudogene TRBV3-2) with TRBJ2-1, with TRBD2 as a possible D gene (5 bases). This CDR3 is built from 13 residues. CDR1 and CDR2 from the germline V gene are LGHDT and YNNKEL (reference sequence). V lost 0 bases, J lost 9 bases, and 9 bases lay in between. This chain's CDR3 is CASSQDWTVEQFF. The CDR3 DNA follows: TGTGCCAGCAGCCAAGATTGGACTGTTGAGCAGTTCTTC.

V usage is TRBV2 and J usage is TRBJ1-2, with a possible D match to TRBD1 (6 bases). The CDR3 has 14 amino acids. Trimming shortened V by 4 bases and J by 5 bases, and 14 bases separated the two germline ends. The germline V gene has CDR1 SNHLY and CDR2 FYNNEI. The CDR3 reads CASSGGTHSYGYTF. The CDR3 nucleotides read TGTGCCAGCAGTGGGGGGACACATTCTTATGGCTACACCTTC. The complete variable domain, with remaining parts taken from reference TRBV2 and TRBJ1-2, reads EPEVTQTPSHQVTQMGQEVILRCVPISNHLYFYWYRQILGQKVEFLVSFYNNEISEKSEIFDDQFSVERPDGSNFTLKIRSTKLEDSAMYFCASSGGTHSYGYTFGSGTRLTVV.

A few counts support this clone. The V call is TRBV29-1, the J call TRBJ2-4, with D perhaps matching TRBD2 (6 bases). Looked up from germline, CDR1 is SQVTM and CDR2 is ANQGSEA. V was clipped by 6 bases and J by 6 bases, with 18 bases between them. The CDR3 spans 14 residues. The CDR3 DNA reads as TGCAGCGTCACACCCCCCGTCGGGGGAAACATTCAGTACTTC. Its translation: CSVTPPVGGNIQYF.

The V call is TRBV7-9, the J call TRBJ1-4; 7 nucleotides align to TRBD1. J lost 10 bases, V lost 1 base, and 6 bases had no gene match. Germline CDR1 and CDR2: SEHNR and FQNEAQ (reference sequence). The CDR3 runs 14 residues. CDR3 amino acids: CASSLETGLGKLFF. In DNA, the CDR3 is TGTGCCAGCAGCTTAGAGACAGGGCTGGGAAAACTGTTTTTT.

This clone was observed a few times. The chain has TRBV18 and TRBJ1-2; the D gene is possibly TRBD1 (6 bases). The ends were cut back, 0 bases at V and 7 bases at J, with 9 bases in the middle. The CDR3 contains 13 residues. In germline, CDR1 is KGHSH, CDR2 LQKENI. The CDR3 spells CASSPPTGTGYTF. CDR3 sequence (DNA): TGTGCCAGCTCACCACCCACAGGGACTGGCTACACCTTC. The whole variable domain, remainder taken from reference TRBV18 and TRBJ1-2, is NAGVMQNPRHLVRRRGQEARLRCSPMKGHSHVYWYRQLPEEGLKFMVYLQKENIIDESGMPKERFSAEFPKEGPSILRIQQVVRGDSAAYFCASSPPTGTGYTFGSGTRLTVV.

This clone showed up just once. The chain joins TRBV7-3 to TRBJ2-1; D is unclear. Trimming stripped 5 bases from V and 9 bases from J, with 11 bases between. Germline-derived CDR1 and CDR2 are SGHTA and FQGTGA. The CDR3 is made up of 12 amino acids. CDR3 protein: CASSLERGEQFF. The CDR3 DNA is TGTGCCAGCAGCCTTGAGCGAGGTGAGCAGTTCTTC.

This chain links TRBV6-5 with TRBJ1-2; D perhaps matches TRBD1 (5 bases). The CDR3 loop spans 15 amino acids. CDR1 is MNHEY and CDR2 is SVGAGI in the germline V gene. The germline V and J ends were trimmed by 2 bases and 6 bases, with 16 bases remaining between them. The CDR3 is CASSYTGPKGNGYTF. The DNA for the CDR3 is TGTGCCAGCAGTTACACCGGACCCAAGGGGAATGGCTACACCTTC.

The J gene is TRBJ1-2, the V gene TRBV28; TRBD1 aligns across 8 bases. Germline loops: CDR1 MDHEN, CDR2 SYDVKM. The CDR3 is 14 amino acids. With 8 bases clipped from V and 4 bases from J, the junction kept 9 bases outside the gene matches. CDR3 region: CASLTGGEGYGYTF. As DNA, the CDR3 is TGTGCCAGCCTAACAGGGGGGGAGGGCTATGGCTACACCTTC.

The V and J genes are TRBV6-5 and TRBJ1-5; D possibly corresponds to TRBD1 (6 bases). Germline V gene data show CDR1 as MNHEY and CDR2 as SVGAGI. V lost 8 bases to trimming and J lost 4 bases, with 12 bases between them. This CDR3 comprises 13 residues. Written as DNA, the CDR3 is TGTGCCAGCCGCGGGGGGGCTAATCAGCCCCAGCATTTT. Encoded protein: CASRGGANQPQHF.

This chain links TRBV7-3 with TRBJ2-1, with D possibly TRBD2 on 6 matching bases. Germline V gives CDR1 SGHTA, CDR2 FQGTGA. V lost 0 bases and J 4 bases, leaving 7 bases between the germline ends. This CDR3 is built from 14 residues. The CDR3 DNA reads TGTGCCAGCAGCTTAACGGCGGGGTACAATGAGCAGTTCTTC. Protein product: CASSLTAGYNEQFF. Filled out from reference TRBV7-3 and TRBJ2-1, the complete variable domain reads GAGVSQTPSNKVTEKGKYVELRCDPISGHTALYWYRQSLGQGPEFLIYFQGTGAADDSGLPNDRFFAVRPEGSVSTLKIQRTERGDSAVYLCASSLTAGYNEQFFGPGTRLTVL.

This chain links TRBV20-1 with TRBJ2-2; D is undetermined. Germline V gene sequence: CDR1 DFQATT, CDR2 SNEGSKA (reference sequence). Trimming shortened V by 3 bases and J by 1 base, and 9 bases separated the two germline ends. The CDR3 length is 14 residues. CDR3 sequence (DNA): TGCAGTGCTAGTTCCGCACTGAACACCGGGGAGCTGTTTTTT. Amino acid sequence: CSASSALNTGELFF.

This CDR3 reads CASSFSSGPYEQYF. In DNA form, the CDR3 reads TGCGCCAGCAGCTTCTCAAGCGGTCCCTACGAGCAGTACTTC. This chain connects TRBV5-1 to TRBJ2-7, with D possibly matching TRBD2 (5 bases). CDR3 size: 14 residues. Germline V gene lookup returns CDR1 SGHRS and CDR2 YFSETQ. V lost 2 bases and J 2 bases, leaving 11 bases between the germline ends.

This clone appeared a single time. V and J are TRBV28 and TRBJ1-1, with TRBD1 identical over 7 bases. This CDR3 spans 16 amino acids. In germline, CDR1 is MDHEN, CDR2 SYDVKM. The V gene end was trimmed by 5 bases and the J gene end by 0 bases; junction bases not matched to a gene: 9. In DNA, the CDR3 is TGTGCCAGCAGTCATCAGACAGGGTCCATGAACACTGAAGCTTTCTTT. It is translated as CASSHQTGSMNTEAFF.

The gene calls are TRBV19 and TRBJ2-5, with 7 bases aligning to TRBD2. Germline CDR1 is LNHDA and CDR2 is SQIVND (reference sequence). The CDR3 consists of 15 residues. V was pared by 0 bases and J by 5 bases, with 6 bases of the junction left unmatched. In nucleotides, the CDR3 is TGTGCCAGTAGTATAGAGGGGGGGTTCGGGGAGACCCAGTACTTC. Residues: CASSIEGGFGETQYF. The whole variable domain, remainder taken from reference TRBV19 and TRBJ2-5, is DGGITQSPKYLFRKEGQNVTLSCEQNLNHDAMYWYRQDPGQGLRLIYYSQIVNDFQKGDIAEGYSVSREKKESFPLTVTSAQKNPTAFYLCASSIEGGFGETQYFGPGTRLLVL.